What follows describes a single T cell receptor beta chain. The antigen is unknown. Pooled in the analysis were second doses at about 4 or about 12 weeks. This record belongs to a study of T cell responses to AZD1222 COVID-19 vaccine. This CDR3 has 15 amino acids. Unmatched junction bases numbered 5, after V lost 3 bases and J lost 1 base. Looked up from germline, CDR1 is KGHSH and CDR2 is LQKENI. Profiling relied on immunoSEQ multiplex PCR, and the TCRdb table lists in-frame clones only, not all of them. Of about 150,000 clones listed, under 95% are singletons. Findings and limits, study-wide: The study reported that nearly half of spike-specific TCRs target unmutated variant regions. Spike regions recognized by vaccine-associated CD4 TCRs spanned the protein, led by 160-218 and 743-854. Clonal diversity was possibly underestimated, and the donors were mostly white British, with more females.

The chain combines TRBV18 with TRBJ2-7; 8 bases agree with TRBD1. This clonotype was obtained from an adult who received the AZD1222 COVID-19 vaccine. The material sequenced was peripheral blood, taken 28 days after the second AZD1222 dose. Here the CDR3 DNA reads TGTGCCAGCTCACCTCGACAGGGGTCTTCCTACGAGCAGTACTTC. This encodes CASSPRQGSSYEQYF.